This TCR beta chain is from a study of cytomegalovirus exposure and HLA in healthy donors. Study-wide points: A missense variant in DCLRE1C was later tied to TCR beta V- and J-gene trimming. TRBV6-2, TRBV6-3 and some other V segments were excluded as indistinguishable.

V shed 4 bases, J shed 8 bases, and the junction held 10 bases outside the gene matches. The CDR3 covers 14 residues. Germline V lookup: CDR1 SGHRS, CDR2 YFSETQ. Primers: 60 Vbeta forward and 13 Jbeta reverse. The protocol was immunoSEQ multiplex PCR, while the TCRdb copy is restricted to in-frame clones and leaves out a portion. The sample lists a few hundred thousand clones, about 90% seen once, with around 1.7% in the top ten. With regard to this clone: Its cognate antigen is unknown.

Source material: PBMCs. The rearrangement joins TRBV5-1 to TRBJ1-1, with 8 bases that match TRBD1. The TCR originated in a girl aged 2 to 9 in good health and CMV-seronegative. CDR3 amino acids: CASSTGQVVAEAFF. CDR3 DNA sequence: TGCGCCAGCAGCACGGGACAGGTAGTGGCGGAAGCTTTCTTT.